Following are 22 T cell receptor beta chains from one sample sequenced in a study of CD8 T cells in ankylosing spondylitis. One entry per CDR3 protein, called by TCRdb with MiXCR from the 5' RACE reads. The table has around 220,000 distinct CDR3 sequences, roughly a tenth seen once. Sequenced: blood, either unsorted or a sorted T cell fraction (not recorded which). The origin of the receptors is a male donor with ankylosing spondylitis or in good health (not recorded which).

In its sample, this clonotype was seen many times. The CDR3 loop is CASSVGQGISYEQYF. The CDR3 nucleotides are TGTGCCAGCAGCGTGGGACAGGGGATCTCCTACGAGCAGTACTTC. The V call is TRBV9, the J call TRBJ2-7, with 10 positions matching TRBD1. Germline V gene sequence: CDR1 SGDLS, CDR2 YYNGEE. This CDR3 contains 15 residues. The V segment lost 2 bases and the J segment 0 bases; nucleotides outside the gene matches: 2.

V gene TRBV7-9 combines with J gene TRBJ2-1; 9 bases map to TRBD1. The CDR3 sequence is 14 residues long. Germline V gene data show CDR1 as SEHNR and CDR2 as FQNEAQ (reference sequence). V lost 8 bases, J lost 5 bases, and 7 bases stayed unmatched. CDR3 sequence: CASYPGQGHNEQFF. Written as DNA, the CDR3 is TGTGCCAGCTACCCGGGACAGGGTCACAATGAGCAGTTCTTC.

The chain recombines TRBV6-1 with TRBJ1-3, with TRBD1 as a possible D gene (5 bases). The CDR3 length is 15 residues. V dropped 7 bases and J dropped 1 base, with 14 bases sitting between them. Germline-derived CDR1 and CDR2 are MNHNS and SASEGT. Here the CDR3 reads CASTTRQGSGNTIYF. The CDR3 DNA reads TGTGCCAGCACCACTCGTCAGGGTTCTGGAAACACCATATATTTT.

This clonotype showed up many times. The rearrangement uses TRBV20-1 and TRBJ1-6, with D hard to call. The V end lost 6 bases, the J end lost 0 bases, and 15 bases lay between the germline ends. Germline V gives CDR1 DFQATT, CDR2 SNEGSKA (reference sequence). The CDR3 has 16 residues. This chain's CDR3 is CSADETLSSYNSPLHF. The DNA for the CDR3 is TGCAGTGCCGACGAAACTCTGAGCTCCTATAATTCACCCCTCCACTTT.

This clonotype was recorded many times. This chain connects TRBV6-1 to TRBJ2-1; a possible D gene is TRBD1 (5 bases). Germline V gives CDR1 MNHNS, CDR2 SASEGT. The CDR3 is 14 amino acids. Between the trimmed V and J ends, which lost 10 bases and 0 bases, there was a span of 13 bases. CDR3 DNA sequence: TGTGCCACGGTGGGGCCGAGCTCCTACAATGAGCAGTTCTTC. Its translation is CATVGPSSYNEQFF.

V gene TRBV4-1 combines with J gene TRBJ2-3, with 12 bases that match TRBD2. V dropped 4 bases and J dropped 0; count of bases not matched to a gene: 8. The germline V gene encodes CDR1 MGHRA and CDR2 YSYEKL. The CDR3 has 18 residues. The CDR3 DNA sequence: TGCGCCAGCAGCCGGGGACTAGCGGGTGCGTCTAGCACAGATACGCAGTATTTT. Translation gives CASSRGLAGASSTDTQYF.

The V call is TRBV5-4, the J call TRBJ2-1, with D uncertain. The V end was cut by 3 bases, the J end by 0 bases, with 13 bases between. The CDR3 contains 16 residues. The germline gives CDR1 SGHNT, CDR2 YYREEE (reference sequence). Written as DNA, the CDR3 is TGTGCCAGCAGCTGGGCAAGCGCGAGCTCCTACAATGAGCAGTTCTTC. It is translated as CASSWASASSYNEQFF.

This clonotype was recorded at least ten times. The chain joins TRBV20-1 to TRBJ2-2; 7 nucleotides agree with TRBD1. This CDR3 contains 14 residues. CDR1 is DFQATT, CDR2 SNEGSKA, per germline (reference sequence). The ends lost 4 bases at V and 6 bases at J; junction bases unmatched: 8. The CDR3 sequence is CSAISPTGSGELFF. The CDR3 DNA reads TGCAGTGCTATCAGCCCGACAGGGTCCGGGGAGCTGTTTTTT.

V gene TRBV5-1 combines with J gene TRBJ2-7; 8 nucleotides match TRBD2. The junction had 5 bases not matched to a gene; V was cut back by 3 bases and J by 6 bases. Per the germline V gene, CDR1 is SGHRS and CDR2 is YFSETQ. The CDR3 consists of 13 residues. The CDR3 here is CASSYSGEGEQYF. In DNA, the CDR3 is TGCGCCAGCAGCTATAGCGGGGAAGGCGAGCAGTACTTC.

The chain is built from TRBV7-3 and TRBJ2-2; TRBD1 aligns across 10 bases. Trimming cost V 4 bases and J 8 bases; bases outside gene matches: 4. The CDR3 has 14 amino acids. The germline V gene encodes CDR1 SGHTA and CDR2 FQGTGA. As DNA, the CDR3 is TGTGCCAGCAGCTCGACAGGGGGCAAAGGGGAGCTGTTTTTT. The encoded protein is CASSSTGGKGELFF.

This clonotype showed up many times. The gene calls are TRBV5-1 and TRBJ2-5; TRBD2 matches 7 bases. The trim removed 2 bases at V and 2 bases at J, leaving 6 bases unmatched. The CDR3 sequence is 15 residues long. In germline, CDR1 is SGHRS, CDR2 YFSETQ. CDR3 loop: CASSFSGGLQETQYF. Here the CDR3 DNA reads TGCGCCAGCAGCTTTTCGGGAGGTCTACAAGAGACCCAGTACTTC.

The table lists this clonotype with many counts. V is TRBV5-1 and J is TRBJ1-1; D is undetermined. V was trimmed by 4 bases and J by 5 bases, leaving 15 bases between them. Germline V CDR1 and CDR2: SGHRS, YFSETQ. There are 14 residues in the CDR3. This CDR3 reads CASSALGTETEAFF. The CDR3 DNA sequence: TGCGCCAGCAGCGCCCTGGGTACCGAGACTGAAGCTTTCTTT. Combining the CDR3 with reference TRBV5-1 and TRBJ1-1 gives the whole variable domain KAGVTQTPRYLIKTRGQQVTLSCSPISGHRSVSWYQQTPGQGLQFLFEYFSETQRNKGNFPGRFSGRQFSNSRSEMNVSTLELGDSALYLCASSALGTETEAFFGQGTRLTVV.

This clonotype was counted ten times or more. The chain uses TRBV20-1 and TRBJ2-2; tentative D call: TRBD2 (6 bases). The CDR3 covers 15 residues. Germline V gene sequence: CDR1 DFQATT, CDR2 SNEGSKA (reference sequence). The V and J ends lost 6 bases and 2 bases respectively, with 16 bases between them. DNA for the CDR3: TGCAGTGCCCGGATGGGACTGGCAAACACCGGGGAGCTGTTTTTT. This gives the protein CSARMGLANTGELFF.

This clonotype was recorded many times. The CDR3 DNA reads TGTGCCAGCAGCGTAGCGGGGGGGAGGAATGAGCAGTTCTTC. Its protein is CASSVAGGRNEQFF. The J gene is TRBJ2-1, the V gene TRBV9; 8 bases align to TRBD2. CDR3 length: 14 amino acids. Germline-derived CDR1 and CDR2 are SGDLS and YYNGEE. V trimming: 0 bases; J trimming: 7 bases; junction bases outside the gene matches: 3. Using reference TRBV9 and TRBJ2-1 for the parts outside the CDR3, the full variable domain is DSGVTQTPKHLITATGQRVTLRCSPRSGDLSVYWYQQSLDQGLQFLIQYYNGEERAKGNILERFSAQQFPDLHSELNLSSLELGDSALYFCASSVAGGRNEQFFGPGTRLTVL.

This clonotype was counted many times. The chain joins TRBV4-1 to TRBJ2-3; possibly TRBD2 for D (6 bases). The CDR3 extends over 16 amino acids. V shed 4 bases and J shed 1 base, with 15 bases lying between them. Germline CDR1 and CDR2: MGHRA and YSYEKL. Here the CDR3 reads CASSPASEIGTDTQYF. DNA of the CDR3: TGCGCCAGCAGCCCAGCTAGCGAGATCGGCACAGATACGCAGTATTTT.

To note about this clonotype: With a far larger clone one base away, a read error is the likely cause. The CDR3 here is CASRLTGNYGYTF. As DNA, the CDR3 is TGTGCCAGCAGGTTGACAGGGAACTATGGCTACACCTTC. The genes are TRBV4-2 and TRBJ1-2, with 7 bases matching TRBD1. Germline V lookup: CDR1 LGHNA, CDR2 YNFKEQ. The CDR3 has 13 residues. V lost 6 bases, J lost 2 bases, and 3 bases stayed unmatched.

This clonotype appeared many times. As DNA, the CDR3 is TGTGCCAGCAGCCTTTTGTGGGGCCGTCGTACCTTGAACACTGAAGCTTTCTTT. It encodes CASSLLWGRRTLNTEAFF. V usage is TRBV5-6 and J usage is TRBJ1-1; the D gene is possibly TRBD1 (5 bases). V gave up 4 bases and J gave up 0 bases, with 22 bases separating them. The CDR3 extends over 18 amino acids. CDR1 is SGHDT, CDR2 YYEEEE, per germline.

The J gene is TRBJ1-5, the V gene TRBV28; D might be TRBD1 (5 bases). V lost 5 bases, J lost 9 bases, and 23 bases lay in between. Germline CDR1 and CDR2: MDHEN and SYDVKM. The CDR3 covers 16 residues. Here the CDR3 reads CASSTTKGGAHGPQHF. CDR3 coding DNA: TGTGCCAGCAGTACCACCAAAGGTGGGGCCCACGGGCCCCAGCATTTT. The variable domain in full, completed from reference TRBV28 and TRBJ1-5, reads DVKVTQSSRYLVKRTGEKVFLECVQDMDHENMFWYRQDPGLGLRLIYFSYDVKMKEKGDIPEGYSVSREKKERFSLILESASTNQTSMYLCASSTTKGGAHGPQHFGDGTRLSIL.

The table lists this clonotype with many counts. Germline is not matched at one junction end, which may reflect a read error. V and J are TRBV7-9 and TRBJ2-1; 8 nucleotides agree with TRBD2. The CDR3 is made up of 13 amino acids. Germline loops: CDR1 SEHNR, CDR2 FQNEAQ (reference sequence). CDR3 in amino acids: CASSFGGGNEQFF. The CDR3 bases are TGCGCCAGCAGCTTCGGGGGGGGGAATGAGCAGTTCTTC. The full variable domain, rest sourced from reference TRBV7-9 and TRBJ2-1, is DTGVSQNPRHKITKRGQNVTFRCDPISEHNRLYWYRQTLGQGPEFLTYFQNEAQLEKSRLLSDRFSAERPKGSFSTLEIQRTEQGDSAMYLCASSFGGGNEQFFGPGTRLTVL.

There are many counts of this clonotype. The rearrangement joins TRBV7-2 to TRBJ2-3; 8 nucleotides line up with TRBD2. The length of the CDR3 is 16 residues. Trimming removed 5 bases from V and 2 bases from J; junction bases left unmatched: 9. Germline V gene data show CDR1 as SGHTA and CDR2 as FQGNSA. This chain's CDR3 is CASSPPGAGVTDTQYF. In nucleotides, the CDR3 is TGTGCCAGCAGCCCGCCGGGAGCGGGGGTCACAGATACGCAGTATTTT.

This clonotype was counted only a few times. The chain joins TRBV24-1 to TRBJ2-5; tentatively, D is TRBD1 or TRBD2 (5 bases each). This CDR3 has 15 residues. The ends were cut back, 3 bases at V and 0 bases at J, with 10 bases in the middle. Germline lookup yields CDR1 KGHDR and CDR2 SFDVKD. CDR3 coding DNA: TGTGCCACCAGTGATCCCTCGGGACACCAAGAGACCCAGTACTTC. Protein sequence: CATSDPSGHQETQYF.

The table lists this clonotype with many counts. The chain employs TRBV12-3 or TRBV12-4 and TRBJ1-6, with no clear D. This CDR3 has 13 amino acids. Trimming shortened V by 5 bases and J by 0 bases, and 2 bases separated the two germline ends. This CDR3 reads CASSLSYNSPLHF. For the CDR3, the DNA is TGTGCCAGCAGTCTCTCCTATAATTCACCCCTCCACTTT.